The present entry profiles one TCR beta chain with its context. The source of the sample is a study of T-cell reconstitution after alpha-beta-depleted transplantation in children. As it was prepared, the TCRbeta library received unique molecular identifiers. MiXCR, applied by TCRdb to the PCR reads, yields one record per CDR3 protein. The table has about 980,000 distinct CDR3 sequences, about 29% seen once. Germline CDR1 is ENHRY and CDR2 is SYGVKD. The CDR3 contains 15 residues. Trimming pared 4 bases from V and 3 bases from J, leaving 12 bases between. Sequenced material: PBMCs, mostly from graft donor cells, taken 360 days after TCRalphabeta/CD19-depleted stem cell transplant. This TCR derives from a boy under two years old who had a stem cell transplant for SCID, so the T cells may come from the graft donor. The V and J genes are TRBV10-3 and TRBJ2-2; D ambiguous. The DNA of the CDR3 is TGTGCCATCAGTGGAACGGCAGGCCACACCGGGGAGCTGTTTTTT. Protein: CAISGTAGHTGELFF.